This T cell receptor beta chain was profiled in a study of T cells in tuberculosis. Points from the study as a whole: A GMM-specific repertoire classifier reached roughly 86% accuracy, AUROC roughly 0.87.

Concerning this clone itself: The antigen is not known.

Generated by immunoSEQ multiplex PCR, the TCRdb table keeps only in-frame clones and is missing some. The table has under 50,000 clones, 94% seen once. Time point described: new active TB diagnosis, blood taken before or within 7 days of starting treatment. Included patients were adults of at least 18, HIV-seronegative, South African. This TCR derives from an adult with tuberculosis. The specimen was PBMCs, collected at tuberculosis diagnosis.

The CDR3, as DNA: TGTGCCAGCTTTGTAAGCGGGCCCACAGATACGCAGTATTTT. This sequence encodes CASFVSGPTDTQYF. The V gene is TRBV6-1, the J gene TRBJ2-3; a weak D match, TRBD2 (6 bases). Trimming took off 8 bases at V and 2 bases at J, with 14 bases between the two ends. The CDR3 has 14 residues. Germline V gene sequence: CDR1 MNHNS, CDR2 SASEGT.